These 29 T cell receptor beta chains were sequenced from one sample in a study of shared clonotypes between healthy human individuals. TCRdb's copy holds only in-frame clones and misses some; the assay was immunoSEQ multiplex PCR. The data hold approximately 1.5 million clones, with 98% observed a single time. The sequenced sample consisted of naive CD4+ T cells sorted from blood. Subset of the sample: CD45RA+ positively selected. Receptors originate from a man aged 25-45 years in good health.

The chain employs TRBV7-2 and TRBJ2-7, with D perhaps matching TRBD1 (6 bases). The CDR3 covers 15 residues. Germline V gene lookup returns CDR1 SGHTA and CDR2 FQGNSA. V gave up 5 bases and J gave up 0 bases, with 14 bases separating them. The CDR3 bases are TGTGCCAGCAGCGCGGCCGGGACATACTCCTACGAGCAGTACTTC. Protein: CASSAAGTYSYEQYF.

The genes are TRBV6-5 and TRBJ1-5, with 7 positions matching TRBD1. The CDR3 extends over 15 amino acids. Trimming took 6 bases from V and 6 from J; bases not matched to a gene: 11. Germline CDR1 reads MNHEY; CDR2 reads SVGAGI. CDR3 in DNA: TGTGCCAGCAGGCCACAGGGGAGGGCGGGTCAGCCCCAGCATTTT. Translation gives CASRPQGRAGQPQHF.

The chain employs TRBV29-1 and TRBJ2-2; D call uncertain. V lost 3 bases and J 0 bases, leaving 8 bases between the germline ends. Looked up from germline, CDR1 is SQVTM and CDR2 is ANQGSEA. The CDR3 runs 14 residues. CDR3 amino acids: CSVEKHPNTGELFF. The CDR3 bases are TGCAGCGTTGAGAAACATCCGAACACCGGGGAGCTGTTTTTT.

CDR3 sequence reads: CASSEGAQGARYEQYF. The CDR3 region has the DNA TGTGCCAGCAGTGAAGGGGCGCAGGGGGCGCGGTACGAGCAGTACTTC. V gene TRBV2 combines with J gene TRBJ2-7; 8 nucleotides align to TRBD1. The ends lost 1 base at V and 4 bases at J; junction bases unmatched: 9. Germline-derived CDR1 and CDR2 are SNHLY and FYNNEI. The length of the CDR3 is 16 residues.

The chain employs TRBV5-5 and TRBJ1-1; D ambiguous. CDR1 is SGHKS and CDR2 is YYEKEE in the germline V gene (reference sequence). Trimming removed 4 bases at V and 7 bases at J, with 14 bases between. This CDR3 has 13 amino acids. CDR3 residues: CASSGQPGLEAFF. In nucleotides, the CDR3 is TGTGCCAGCAGCGGGCAGCCAGGACTTGAAGCTTTCTTT.

The rearrangement joins TRBV10-1 to TRBJ2-3; D perhaps matches TRBD2 (5 bases). Germline V gene lookup returns CDR1 WNHNN and CDR2 SYGVQD (reference sequence). V lost 4 bases and J 3 bases, leaving 8 bases between the germline ends. This CDR3 spans 13 amino acids. CDR3 amino acids: CASSVRETDTQYF. CDR3 DNA sequence: TGCGCCAGCAGTGTTCGGGAAACAGATACGCAGTATTTT.

Of note for this clone: The same CDR3 arises from other DNA sequences in this sample as well. This rearrangement joins TRBV5-6 to TRBJ1-2, with no clear D. V dropped 0 bases and J dropped 2 bases, with 5 bases sitting between them. The CDR3 extends over 13 amino acids. Germline loops: CDR1 SGHDT, CDR2 YYEEEE. The CDR3 DNA follows: TGTGCCAGCAGCTTGGGCAGGAACTATGGCTACACCTTC. Encoded protein: CASSLGRNYGYTF. Based on the CDR3 plus reference TRBV5-6 and TRBJ1-2, the full variable domain is DAGVTQSPTHLIKTRGQQVTLRCSPKSGHDTVSWYQQALGQGPQFIFQYYEEEERQRGNFPDRFSGHQFPNYSSELNVNALLLGDSALYLCASSLGRNYGYTFGSGTRLTVV.

The chain has TRBV19 and TRBJ2-7, with 8 bases matching TRBD1. In germline, CDR1 is LNHDA, CDR2 SQIVND (reference sequence). CDR3 length equals 14 residues. V lost 7 bases and J lost 3; bases outside the gene matches: 8. The CDR3: CASTPGGLSYEQYF. The DNA for the CDR3 is TGTGCCAGTACCCCAGGGGGCTTGAGCTACGAGCAGTACTTC.

The gene calls are TRBV25-1 and TRBJ1-1; possibly TRBD1 for D (5 bases). CDR1 and CDR2 from the germline V gene are MGHDK and SYGVNS. Trimming stripped 8 bases from V and 5 bases from J, with 15 bases between. The CDR3 spans 13 residues. DNA for the CDR3: TGTGCCAGCTCCAGGGATCTAAGTACTGAAGCTTTCTTT. This translates into CASSRDLSTEAFF.

The chain employs TRBV25-1 and TRBJ2-1, with D maybe TRBD1 (6 bases). V was trimmed by 5 bases and J by 6 bases, leaving 20 bases between them. Germline V lookup: CDR1 MGHDK, CDR2 SYGVNS. The length of the CDR3 is 16 residues. The CDR3 protein is CASSPQPAGVINEQFF. CDR3 coding DNA: TGTGCCAGCAGTCCCCAACCGGCAGGGGTCATCAATGAGCAGTTCTTC.

This chain's CDR3 is CARSLFPGGPPYEQYF. In DNA form, the CDR3 reads TGTGCCAGAAGCCTTTTCCCGGGAGGGCCTCCCTACGAGCAGTACTTC. The chain carries TRBV5-3 and TRBJ2-7, with TRBD2 matching 8 bases. TRBV5-3 is marked as an open reading frame, function uncertain. V lost 4 bases and J lost 2; bases outside the gene matches: 11. The CDR3 runs to 16 residues.

V gene TRBV9 combines with J gene TRBJ2-1, with 12 bases matching TRBD2. Germline lookup yields CDR1 SGDLS and CDR2 YYNGEE. After removal of 0 bases from V and 8 bases from J, the junction contained 15 bases not matched to a gene. The CDR3 spans 19 residues. In DNA form, the CDR3 reads TGTGCCAGCAGCGTAGCTACCCCGACTAGCGGGAGTTTTTTTCATGAGCAGTTCTTC. It codes for CASSVATPTSGSFFHEQFF.

CDR3 sequence: CATTGRGKTQYF. As DNA, the CDR3 is TGTGCCACCACCGGGAGGGGAAAGACCCAGTACTTC. The rearrangement uses TRBV28 and TRBJ2-5; 8 bases are a match to TRBD2. The CDR3 has 12 amino acids. J gave up 6 bases and V 10 bases, and 7 bases lay outside the gene matches. CDR1 and CDR2 from the germline V gene are MDHEN and SYDVKM.

The chain uses TRBV5-1 and TRBJ2-7; 10 nucleotides match TRBD2. The CDR3 has 14 residues. Germline V lookup: CDR1 SGHRS, CDR2 YFSETQ. J lost 5 bases, V lost 4 bases, and 6 bases had no gene match. The CDR3 spells CASSPGGTSDEQYF. CDR3 in DNA: TGCGCCAGCAGCCCGGGGGGGACTAGCGACGAGCAGTACTTC.

The chain combines TRBV21-1 with TRBJ2-3; the D call in the table, TRBD2, was not verified against the DNA. TRBV21-1 is a pseudogene. This CDR3 comprises 16 residues. The CDR3 region has the DNA TGTGCCAGCAGCAAAGGGGGACTAGTAGGCACAGATACGCAGTATTTT. Protein: CASSKGGLVGTDTQYF.

The chain uses TRBV6-6 and TRBJ2-7; the D is unclear. Germline V gene lookup returns CDR1 MNHNY and CDR2 SVGAGI (reference sequence). This CDR3 contains 15 residues. V was pared by 1 base and J by 0 bases, with 10 bases between. CDR3 region: CASSYLGGGSYEQYF. CDR3 nucleotides: TGTGCCAGCAGTTACTTAGGCGGCGGCTCCTACGAGCAGTACTTC.

This chain connects TRBV5-1 to TRBJ2-3, with 8 bases fitting TRBD2. The V and J ends lost 6 bases and 4 bases, in that order; junction bases with no gene match: 10. Germline V gene data show CDR1 as SGHRS and CDR2 as YFSETQ. CDR3 length equals 15 residues. Here the CDR3 reads CASNPGAGGPDTQYF. In nucleotides, the CDR3 is TGCGCCAGCAACCCTGGGGCGGGAGGACCAGATACGCAGTATTTT.

The chain joins TRBV6-5 to TRBJ2-7; 9 bases are shared with TRBD2. The CDR3 runs to 14 residues. The trim removed 1 base at V and 4 bases at J, leaving 2 bases unmatched. Germline loops: CDR1 MNHEY, CDR2 SVGAGI. The CDR3 protein is CASSYLAGAYEQYF. CDR3 bases: TGTGCCAGCAGTTACTTAGCGGGAGCTTACGAGCAGTACTTC.

This clone is a singleton in its sample. The V gene is TRBV5-1, the J gene TRBJ2-3, with 11 bases aligning to TRBD2. CDR1 is SGHRS and CDR2 is YFSETQ in the germline V gene. V lost 5 bases and J lost 2; bases outside the gene matches: 13. This CDR3 contains 18 residues. The chain's CDR3 is CASRPLAGERRNTDTQYF. The CDR3 DNA sequence: TGCGCCAGCAGACCACTAGCGGGAGAGCGTCGGAACACAGATACGCAGTATTTT.

V is TRBV28 and J is TRBJ1-2; no reliable D call. The CDR3 totals 15 residues. CDR1 and CDR2 from the germline V gene are MDHEN and SYDVKM. Trimming stripped 6 bases from V and 5 bases from J, with 19 bases between. The CDR3 protein is CASSFSWNPAYGYTF. The CDR3 nucleotides read TGTGCCAGCAGCTTCTCATGGAACCCTGCATATGGCTACACCTTC.

This clone appeared once. This sequence joins TRBV6-1 and TRBJ2-7; D is undetermined. This CDR3 is 13 amino acids long. Germline-derived CDR1 and CDR2 are MNHNS and SASEGT. The germline V and J ends were trimmed by 4 bases and 5 bases, with 12 bases remaining between them. The CDR3 DNA reads as TGTGCCAGCAGTGTAAAACAGAGCCACGAGCAGTACTTC. Encoded protein: CASSVKQSHEQYF.

The chain couples TRBV29-1 to TRBJ1-1, with no clear D. The CDR3 contains 15 residues. Germline CDR1 and CDR2: SQVTM and ANQGSEA. V was clipped by 7 bases and J by 1 base, with 19 bases between them. The CDR3 loop reads CSATVTTSANTEAFF. The DNA for the CDR3 is TGCAGCGCGACGGTTACGACCTCCGCGAACACTGAAGCTTTCTTT.

In DNA, the CDR3 is TGTGCCAGCAGCTTAGTTCCCCAGGGGGCTGAAGCTTTCTTT. It yields the protein CASSLVPQGAEAFF. J is TRBJ1-1 and V is TRBV5-4, with 7 positions matching TRBD1. CDR3 length: 14 residues. V lost 2 bases and J lost 6; bases outside the gene matches: 7. CDR1 SGHNT and CDR2 YYREEE come from the germline V gene (reference sequence).

The genes are TRBV7-9 and TRBJ1-5; D remains unclear. V was cut by 1 base and J by 7 bases, with 5 bases left in between. The CDR3 contains 12 residues. Germline CDR1 is SEHNR and CDR2 is FQNEAQ (reference sequence). The CDR3 bases are TGTGCCAGCAGCTTAGGCCAACAGCCCCAGCATTTT. Translation gives CASSLGQQPQHF.

V and J are TRBV10-3 and TRBJ2-1; D possibly corresponds to TRBD2 (5 bases). Trimming cost V 6 bases and J 2 bases, with 11 bases left between them. The CDR3 has 14 residues. Germline CDR1 ENHRY, CDR2 SYGVKD. The CDR3 sequence: CAISEGPTYNEQFF. The CDR3 DNA reads TGTGCCATCAGCGAGGGTCCCACCTACAATGAGCAGTTCTTC.

The V gene is TRBV11-2, the J gene TRBJ2-3, with TRBD2 matching over 7 bases. Germline lookup yields CDR1 SGHAT and CDR2 FQNNGV. V was clipped by 3 bases and J by 6 bases; unmatched bases: 12. This CDR3 contains 16 residues. The chain's CDR3 is CASSLSGKGYSDTQYF. The CDR3 DNA reads as TGTGCCAGCAGCTTGAGCGGGAAGGGTTATTCGGATACGCAGTATTTT.

The chain uses TRBV7-9 and TRBJ2-5; no definite D call. Trimming left V 1 base short and J 2 bases short, with 20 bases between. CDR1 is SEHNR and CDR2 is FQNEAQ in the germline V gene (reference sequence). The CDR3 loop spans 18 amino acids. Written as DNA, the CDR3 is TGTGCCAGCAGCTTAGTTGGGGTTGGGCGAGTGGATCAAGAGACCCAGTACTTC. Encoded protein: CASSLVGVGRVDQETQYF.

J is TRBJ2-3 and V is TRBV7-8, with D possibly TRBD1 on 5 matching bases. Deletions cut 3 bases from V and 6 bases from J, with 10 bases between. Germline V gene data show CDR1 as SGHVS and CDR2 as FQNEAQ. The CDR3 covers 13 residues. The CDR3 is CASSFQQEDTQYF. The CDR3 region has the DNA TGTGCCAGCAGCTTCCAACAGGAGGATACGCAGTATTTT.

J is TRBJ2-2 and V is TRBV7-3; D is uncertain. The V gene lost 0 bases and the J gene lost 6 bases, with 8 bases spanning the gap. Germline values: CDR1 SGHTA, CDR2 FQGTGA. There are 14 residues in the CDR3. CDR3 protein: CASSLTGYPGELFF. The CDR3 region has the DNA TGTGCCAGCAGCTTAACGGGGTACCCCGGGGAGCTGTTTTTT.